This T cell receptor beta chain was documented in a study of blood T cell repertoires in COVID-19. Study at large: T cells, B-cell-depleted T cells, or PBMCs provided the cDNA or gDNA that served as material.

Using immunoSEQ multiplex PCR, the repertoire was profiled, and TCRdb retains in-frame clones only, with some absent. Altogether about 210,000 clones are present, approximately 84% being singletons, with the ten largest covering 6.5% to 9%. Trimming shortened V by 1 base and J by 2 bases, and 15 bases separated the two germline ends. This CDR3 has 16 amino acids. Germline loops: CDR1 SQVTM, CDR2 ANQGSEA. This TCR came from a woman between 50 and 59 years old with active or convalescent COVID-19. The rearrangement links TRBV29-1 to TRBJ2-1, with D possibly being TRBD2 (6 bases). Sequenced sample: peripheral blood. This chain's CDR3 is CSVEGGEAPPYNEQFF. Here the CDR3 DNA reads TGCAGCGTTGAAGGGGGGGAGGCCCCTCCCTACAATGAGCAGTTCTTC.